A single sample gave rise to the 26 T cell receptor beta chains below, sequenced in a study of blood T cell repertoires in COVID-19. Produced via immunoSEQ multiplex PCR; TCRdb's table is partial and in-frame only. The sample lists over 60,000 clones, roughly nine tenths seen once, with approximately 10% in the top ten. The sample was peripheral blood. The source of these receptors is a man at least 80 years old with acute or convalescent COVID-19.

V and J are TRBV6-5 and TRBJ1-3; a possible D gene is TRBD1 (6 bases). The V end was cut by 6 bases, the J end by 0 bases, with 12 bases between. Germline V CDR1 and CDR2: MNHEY, SVGAGI. The length of the CDR3 is 15 residues. The CDR3 spells CASRPLGGSGNTIYF. The CDR3 region has the DNA TGTGCCAGCAGGCCGTTAGGGGGCTCTGGAAACACCATATATTTT.

The CDR3 loop reads CASSPDVNRGGGYTF. The CDR3 nucleotides are TGTGCCAGCAGCCCCGACGTCAACAGGGGAGGCGGCTACACCTTC. The chain combines TRBV6-5 with TRBJ1-2, with 7 nucleotides matching TRBD1. The germline CDR1 and CDR2 sequences are MNHEY and SVGAGI. This CDR3 has 15 residues. Trimming cost V 6 bases and J 8 bases; bases outside gene matches: 15.

The CDR3 region is CASSLSTGGEGTEAFF. In DNA form, the CDR3 reads TGCGCCAGCAGCTTATCTACAGGGGGCGAAGGCACTGAAGCTTTCTTT. The rearrangement joins TRBV5-1 to TRBJ1-1; 9 positions agree with TRBD1. Germline V gives CDR1 SGHRS, CDR2 YFSETQ. The CDR3 has 16 amino acids. With V trimmed by 2 bases and J by 4 bases, 9 bases remained unmatched.

The V gene is TRBV5-1, the J gene TRBJ2-7, with 7 nucleotides matching TRBD1. Germline V gives CDR1 SGHRS, CDR2 YFSETQ. This CDR3 is 13 amino acids long. Unmatched junction bases numbered 5, after V lost 5 bases and J lost 3 bases. The DNA of the CDR3 is TGCGCCAGCAGTCGACAGGGAGACTACGAGCAGTACTTC. The encoded protein is CASSRQGDYEQYF.

J is TRBJ1-2 and V is TRBV4-1; D call uncertain. V lost 4 bases to trimming and J lost 5 bases, with 17 bases between them. Germline lookup yields CDR1 MGHRA and CDR2 YSYEKL. The CDR3 runs to 15 residues. The CDR3 bases are TGCGCCAGCAGCCCTCAAATGGTAGTGAGTTATGGCTACACCTTC. Amino acid sequence: CASSPQMVVSYGYTF.

The chain recombines TRBV25-1 with TRBJ2-3; TRBD2 aligns across 11 bases. The germline V gene encodes CDR1 MGHDK and CDR2 SYGVNS. The CDR3 length is 16 residues. Unmatched junction bases numbered 6, after V lost 5 bases and J lost 2 bases. This CDR3 is CASSTRLAGYTDTQYF. In DNA, the CDR3 is TGTGCCAGCAGTACCCGACTAGCGGGGTACACAGATACGCAGTATTTT.

The J gene is TRBJ2-1, the V gene TRBV24-1; TRBD2 agrees at 8 bases. The germline V gene has CDR1 KGHDR and CDR2 SFDVKD. This CDR3 is 15 amino acids long. The V and J ends lost 7 bases and 9 bases, in that order; junction bases with no gene match: 13. The CDR3 bases are TGTGCCACCAGCGAGACTAGCGCACAAAAGGGTGAGCAGTTCTTC. Translated: CATSETSAQKGEQFF.

On this clone: Other DNA sequences in the sample encode the same CDR3. This chain uses TRBV7-9 with TRBJ1-1, with TRBD1 matching 7 bases. V lost 2 bases to trimming and J lost 4 bases; unmatched junction nucleotides: 1. Germline V gene sequence: CDR1 SEHNR, CDR2 FQNEAQ (reference sequence). CDR3 length equals 13 residues. The CDR3 nucleotides read TGTGCCAGCAGCTTACAGGGGGGCACTGAAGCTTTCTTT. Translating gives CASSLQGGTEAFF.

V gene TRBV2 combines with J gene TRBJ2-3, with 7 bases matching TRBD2. Trimming took 6 bases from V and 10 from J; bases not matched to a gene: 10. CDR1 is SNHLY and CDR2 is FYNNEI in the germline V gene. This CDR3 is built from 13 residues. CDR3 nucleotides: TGTGCCAGCAGACTAGCGCGTGAGGATCCGCAGTATTTT. It encodes CASRLAREDPQYF.

V usage is TRBV29-1 and J usage is TRBJ2-1; tentatively, D is TRBD2 (5 bases). The CDR3 consists of 13 residues. The germline V gene encodes CDR1 SQVTM and CDR2 ANQGSEA. The CDR3 reads CILGGSFYNEQFF. In nucleotides, the CDR3 is TGCATCCTAGGAGGCAGTTTCTACAATGAGCAGTTCTTC.

The chain combines TRBV11-3 with TRBJ1-1; no clear D gene. The V end lost 2 bases, the J end lost 1 base, and 5 bases lay between the germline ends. The CDR3 has 13 amino acids. Germline V lookup: CDR1 SGHNT, CDR2 YENEEA. CDR3 nucleotides: TGTGCCAGCAGCTTACTGTGGAACACTGAAGCTTTCTTT. Protein sequence: CASSLLWNTEAFF.

This chain's CDR3 is CSVRAGNEKLFF. For the CDR3, the DNA is TGCAGCGTTAGGGCAGGGAATGAAAAACTGTTTTTT. The chain recombines TRBV29-1 with TRBJ1-4, with a possible D match to TRBD1 (5 bases). The germline V gene has CDR1 SQVTM and CDR2 ANQGSEA. V was cut by 5 bases and J by 5 bases, with 9 bases left in between. This CDR3 is 12 amino acids long.

The rearrangement joins TRBV3-1 (or the pseudogene TRBV3-2) to TRBJ1-4, with TRBD1 matching over 9 bases. Germline CDR1 is LGHDT and CDR2 is YNNKEL (reference sequence). The CDR3 runs 14 residues. Trimming took 4 bases from V and 8 from J; bases not matched to a gene: 5. DNA of the CDR3: TGTGCCAGCAGCCGCCGGGACAGGGAAGAAAAACTGTTTTTT. Translating it yields CASSRRDREEKLFF.

The chain combines TRBV2 with TRBJ2-3; the match to TRBD1 covers 8 bases. CDR3 length: 15 residues. Germline loops: CDR1 SNHLY, CDR2 FYNNEI. V was pared by 4 bases and J by 1 base, with 4 bases of the junction left unmatched. This CDR3 reads CASSVDREGTDTQYF. The DNA for the CDR3 is TGTGCCAGCAGTGTGGACAGGGAGGGCACAGATACGCAGTATTTT. Variable domain in full (rest from reference TRBV2 and TRBJ2-3): EPEVTQTPSHQVTQMGQEVILRCVPISNHLYFYWYRQILGQKVEFLVSFYNNEISEKSEIFDDQFSVERPDGSNFTLKIRSTKLEDSAMYFCASSVDREGTDTQYFGPGTRLTVL.

V usage is TRBV7-9 and J usage is TRBJ2-5; 13 bases match TRBD2. The CDR3 consists of 18 residues. The V and J ends lost 4 bases and 1 base, in that order; junction bases with no gene match: 9. Germline V gene lookup returns CDR1 SEHNR and CDR2 FQNEAQ (reference sequence). CDR3 coding DNA: TGTGCCAGCAGCTCTAGTGAGACTAGCGGGAGGCCCCAAGAGACCCAGTACTTC. Its translation is CASSSSETSGRPQETQYF. The full variable domain, with the rest looked up from reference TRBV7-9 and TRBJ2-5, is DTGVSQNPRHKITKRGQNVTFRCDPISEHNRLYWYRQTLGQGPEFLTYFQNEAQLEKSRLLSDRFSAERPKGSFSTLEIQRTEQGDSAMYLCASSSSETSGRPQETQYFGPGTRLLVL.

This chain connects TRBV24-1 to TRBJ1-1; D is undetermined. CDR3 length equals 12 residues. The germline CDR1 and CDR2 sequences are KGHDR and SFDVKD. The ends were cut back, 5 bases at V and 8 bases at J, with 11 bases in the middle. CDR3 bases: TGTGCCACCAGTGGCGGGCTTGGCGAAGCTTTCTTT. Protein sequence: CATSGGLGEAFF.

The chain links TRBV27 to TRBJ2-3; 7 nucleotides agree with TRBD1. V shed 8 bases, J shed 6 bases, and the junction held 11 bases outside the gene matches. Looked up from germline, CDR1 is MNHEY and CDR2 is SMNVEV (reference sequence). The CDR3 loop spans 14 amino acids. CDR3 in DNA: TGTGCCAGCCCCTCTAGGGGGCGGCGGGATACGCAGTATTTT. Protein product: CASPSRGRRDTQYF.

This clone was picked up a small number of times. The chain is built from TRBV4-1 and TRBJ1-3, with a weak D call TRBD1 (5 bases). The CDR3 totals 14 residues. V lost 4 bases, J lost 5 bases, and 12 bases lay in between. CDR1 and CDR2 from the germline V gene are MGHRA and YSYEKL. In DNA form, the CDR3 reads TGCGCCAGCAGCCCAGGGCCCTACAGAAACACCATATATTTT. Translating gives CASSPGPYRNTIYF.

The chain links TRBV25-1 to TRBJ1-1; the D gene is possibly TRBD1 (5 bases). Trimming shortened V by 0 bases and J by 3 bases, and 8 bases separated the two germline ends. Germline values: CDR1 MGHDK, CDR2 SYGVNS. CDR3 size: 14 residues. CDR3 loop: CASSEYKGYTEAFF. The CDR3 nucleotides read TGTGCCAGCAGTGAATACAAGGGGTACACTGAAGCTTTCTTT.

V is TRBV29-1 and J is TRBJ2-5; TRBD1 matches 12 bases. In germline, CDR1 is SQVTM, CDR2 ANQGSEA. This CDR3 region has 15 residues. The V gene end was trimmed by 1 base and the J gene end by 5 bases; junction bases not matched to a gene: 5. CDR3 loop: CSVEGGQGARETQYF. CDR3 coding DNA: TGCAGCGTTGAAGGGGGACAGGGGGCGCGGGAGACCCAGTACTTC.

This clone was seen a handful of times. The J gene is TRBJ1-4, the V gene TRBV19; no clear D gene. The V end was cut by 5 bases, the J end by 2 bases, with 9 bases between. Germline lookup yields CDR1 LNHDA and CDR2 SQIVND (reference sequence). The CDR3 has 14 residues. The CDR3 spells CASSYRVTNEKLFF. The CDR3 DNA reads TGTGCCAGTAGTTATCGGGTGACTAATGAAAAACTGTTTTTT.

The J gene is TRBJ1-5, the V gene TRBV7-8; no clear D gene. Germline CDR1 is SGHVS and CDR2 is FQNEAQ. The CDR3 is made up of 16 amino acids. Trimming pared 6 bases from V and 0 bases from J, leaving 15 bases between. The DNA of the CDR3 is TGTGCCAGCAGTCAAGAAGAGGGCTTTAGCAATCAGCCCCAGCATTTT. It yields the protein CASSQEEGFSNQPQHF.

This chain links TRBV3-1 (or the pseudogene TRBV3-2) with TRBJ1-1; no clear D. Germline V gives CDR1 LGHDT, CDR2 YNNKEL (reference sequence). This CDR3 comprises 13 residues. Trimming took off 4 bases at V and 1 base at J, with 7 bases between the two ends. CDR3 DNA: TGTGCCAGCAGCCGGACTGCGAACACTGAAGCTTTCTTT. Encoded protein: CASSRTANTEAFF.

The V call is TRBV2, the J call TRBJ2-7, with TRBD1 identical over 8 bases. Losses at the gene ends were 5 bases for V and 9 bases for J; bases not matched to a gene: 12. CDR3 length: 14 residues. In germline, CDR1 is SNHLY, CDR2 FYNNEI. The DNA of the CDR3 is TGTGCCAGCAGTCTCGACAGGGGCCGCGGGGCGCAGTACTTC. It specifies CASSLDRGRGAQYF.

V gene TRBV19 combines with J gene TRBJ1-5, with D possibly TRBD1 on 6 matching bases. The ends were cut back, 11 bases at V and 5 bases at J, with 13 bases in the middle. CDR1 and CDR2 from the germline V gene are LNHDA and SQIVND (reference sequence). This CDR3 spans 12 amino acids. CDR3: CAAKGGDQPQHF. DNA for the CDR3: TGTGCCGCAAAAGGGGGGGATCAGCCCCAGCATTTT.

The gene calls are TRBV4-1 and TRBJ1-6; 9 bases map to TRBD1. This CDR3 comprises 15 residues. CDR1 and CDR2 from the germline V gene are MGHRA and YSYEKL. The ends lost 1 base at V and 7 bases at J; junction bases unmatched: 2. CDR3 in amino acids: CASSQGGQGNSPLHF. CDR3 in DNA: TGCGCCAGCAGCCAAGGGGGACAGGGAAATTCACCCCTCCACTTT.